This is a list of T cell receptor beta chains from one sample in a study of T cell responses to AZD1222 COVID-19 vaccine. Clones were sequenced by immunoSEQ multiplex PCR, and TCRdb holds only the in-frame ones, with some missing. Of 90,000 to 150,000 clones listed, around 86% are singletons. The sequencing here drew on peripheral blood, taken on day 0 of AZD1222 vaccination. These receptors were taken from an adult in good health. CDR3s include the opening cysteine and the closing phenylalanine or tryptophan.

CDR3 length | V gene | CDR3 protein
16 | TRBV27 | CASSAQLAGLTDTQYF
16 | TRBV19 | CASSTLAGVNTGELFF
14 | TRBV4-2 | CASSQGQGGEKLFF
15 | TRBV5-3 | CARSRKRGGRDEQYF
14 | TRBV2 | CASSEGVGSFPQHF
20 | TRBV10-2 | CASRPGLAGGRNRGEAEQFF
15 | TRBV6-5 | CASRRSGGTNEKLFF
16 | TRBV28 | CASSYRIGTGDHEQFF
15 | TRBV23-1 | CASNTSPGQRYEQYF
15 | TRBV3-1/TRBV3-2 | CASSQETSATGELFF
15 | TRBV5-1 | CASSSPSDYTDTQYF
14 | TRBV6-5 | CASSNRGRYNEQFF
17 | TRBV27 | CASSSWTGTASTDTQYF
14 | TRBV7-2 | CASSTDRGGNTIYF
14 | TRBV2 | CASRSPGRGYGYTF
12 | TRBV6-5 | CATKPTRGEQYF
16 | TRBV7-2 | CASSLAAGFGGNEQFF
15 | TRBV2 | CASRARDGKNYEQYF
13 | TRBV5-5 | CASSQGYDYGYTF
14 | TRBV19 | CASSARRENYGYTF
15 | TRBV30 | CAWSAPALRNQPQHF
14 | TRBV10-3 | CAISDLRGPYEQYF
14 | TRBV18 | CASSPEGGPYEQYF
14 | TRBV19 | CASSPGYVHYEQYF
15 | TRBV6-5 | CASSRTGDGNQPQHF
17 | TRBV5-1 | CASSRKGAQGVNTEAFF
15 | TRBV9 | CASSAGLATNEKLFF
14 | TRBV3-1/TRBV3-2 | CASSPLGSWDGYTF
17 | TRBV19 | CASSIAGPLTPYNEQFF
17 | TRBV10-1 | CASSESLPTGEGQPQHF
13 | TRBV7-2 | CASSPGLREKLFF
15 | TRBV19 | CASSTSGTVNTEAFF
18 | TRBV5-8 | CASSFPPAQRGGANEQFF
15 | TRBV7-9 | CASRRALGPGNTIYF
16 | TRBV7-2 | CASRSSLGSQNTEAFF
14 | TRBV10-3 | CAISVTGERTEAFF
11 | TRBV25-1 | CASSLGGGYTF
12 | TRBV12-3/TRBV12-4 | CASSAGNTEAFF